This TCR beta chain came from a study of chronic HIV infection and antiretroviral therapy. Using its own MiXCR run on the 5' RACE reads, TCRdb lists one record per CDR3 protein. The repertoire includes about 48,000 distinct CDR3 sequences, over 15% of them detected once, and approximately 3% sits in the top ten. This clonotype was observed a handful of times. The V end was cut by 3 bases, the J end by 7 bases, with 15 bases between. The germline CDR1 and CDR2 sequences are MDHEN and SYDVKM. The CDR3 spans 14 residues. The chain carries TRBV28 and TRBJ1-1, with TRBD1 as a possible D gene (5 bases). The specimen sequenced was peripheral blood. This clonotype was obtained from an adult who had HIV and had not received antiretroviral therapy, or was an uninfected healthy control (not recorded which). The CDR3 reads CASSFTGRRVEAFF. In nucleotides, the CDR3 is TGTGCCAGCAGTTTTACGGGGCGTAGGGTTGAAGCTTTCTTT. The complete variable domain, with remaining parts taken from reference TRBV28 and TRBJ1-1, reads DVKVTQSSRYLVKRTGEKVFLECVQDMDHENMFWYRQDPGLGLRLIYFSYDVKMKEKGDIPEGYSVSREKKERFSLILESASTNQTSMYLCASSFTGRRVEAFFGQGTRLTVV.